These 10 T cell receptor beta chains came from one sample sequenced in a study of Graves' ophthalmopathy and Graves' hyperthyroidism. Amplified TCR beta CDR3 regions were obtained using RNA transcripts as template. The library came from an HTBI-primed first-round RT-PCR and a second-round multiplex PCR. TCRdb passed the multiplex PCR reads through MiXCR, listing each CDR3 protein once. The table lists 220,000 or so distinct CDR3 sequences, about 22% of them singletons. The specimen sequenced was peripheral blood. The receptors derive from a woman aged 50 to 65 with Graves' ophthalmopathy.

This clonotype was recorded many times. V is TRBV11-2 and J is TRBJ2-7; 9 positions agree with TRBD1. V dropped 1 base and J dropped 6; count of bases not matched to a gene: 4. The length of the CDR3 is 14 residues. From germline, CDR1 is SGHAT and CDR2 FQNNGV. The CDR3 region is CASSLVGQGSEQYF. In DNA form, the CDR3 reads TGTGCCAGCAGCTTAGTGGGACAGGGATCCGAGCAGTACTTC.

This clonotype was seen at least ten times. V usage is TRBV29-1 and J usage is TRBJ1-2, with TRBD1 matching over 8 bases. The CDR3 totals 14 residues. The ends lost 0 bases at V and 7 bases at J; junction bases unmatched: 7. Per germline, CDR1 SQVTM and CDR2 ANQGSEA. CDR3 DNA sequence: TGCAGCGTTGAAGAGGTGCAGGGGGCAGGTGGCTACACCTTC. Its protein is CSVEEVQGAGGYTF.

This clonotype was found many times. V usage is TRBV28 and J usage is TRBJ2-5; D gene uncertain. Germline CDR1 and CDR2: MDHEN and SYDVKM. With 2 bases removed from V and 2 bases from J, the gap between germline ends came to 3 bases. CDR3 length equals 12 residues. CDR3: CASSLAQETQYF. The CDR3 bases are TGTGCCAGCAGTTTAGCTCAAGAGACCCAGTACTTC.

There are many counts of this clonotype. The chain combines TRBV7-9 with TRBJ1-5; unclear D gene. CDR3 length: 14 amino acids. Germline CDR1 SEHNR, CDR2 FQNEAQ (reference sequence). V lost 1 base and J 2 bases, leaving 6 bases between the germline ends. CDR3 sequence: CASSLEGGNQPQHF. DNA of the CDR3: TGTGCCAGCAGCTTAGAAGGAGGCAATCAGCCCCAGCATTTT.

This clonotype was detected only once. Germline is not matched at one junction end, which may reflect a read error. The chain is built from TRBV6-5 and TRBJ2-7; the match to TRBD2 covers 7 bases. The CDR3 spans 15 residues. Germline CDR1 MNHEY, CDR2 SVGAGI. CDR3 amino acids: CVSSYRGDPSYEQYF. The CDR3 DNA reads TGTGTCAGCAGTTATCGGGGGGATCCCTCCTACGAGCAGTACTTC.

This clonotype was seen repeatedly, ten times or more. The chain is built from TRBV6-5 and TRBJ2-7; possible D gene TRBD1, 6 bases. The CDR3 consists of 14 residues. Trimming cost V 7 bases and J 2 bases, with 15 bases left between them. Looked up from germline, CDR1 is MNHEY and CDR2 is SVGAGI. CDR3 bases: TGTGCCAGCACCCTCGAACAGGGAACCTACGAGCAGTACTTC. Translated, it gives CASTLEQGTYEQYF.

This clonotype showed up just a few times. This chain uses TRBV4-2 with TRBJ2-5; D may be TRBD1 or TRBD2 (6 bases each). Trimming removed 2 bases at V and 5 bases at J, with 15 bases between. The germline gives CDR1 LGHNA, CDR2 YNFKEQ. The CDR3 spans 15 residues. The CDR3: CASSQNGGPQETQYF. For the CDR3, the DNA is TGTGCCAGCAGCCAAAATGGGGGGCCACAGGAGACCCAGTACTTC.

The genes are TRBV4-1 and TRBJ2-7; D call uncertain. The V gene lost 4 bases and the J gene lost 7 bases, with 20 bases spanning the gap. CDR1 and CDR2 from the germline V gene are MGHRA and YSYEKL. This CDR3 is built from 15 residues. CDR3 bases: TGCGCCAGCAGCCTTTCAAGACGGGCCCAAGGGGAGCAGTACTTC. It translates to CASSLSRRAQGEQYF.

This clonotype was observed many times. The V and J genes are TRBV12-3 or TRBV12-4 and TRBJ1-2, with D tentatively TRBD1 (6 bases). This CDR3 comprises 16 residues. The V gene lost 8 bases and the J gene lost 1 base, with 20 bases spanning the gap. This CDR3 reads CASAEAGTRSNYGYTF. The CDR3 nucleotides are TGTGCCAGCGCAGAAGCCGGGACAAGAAGTAACTATGGCTACACCTTC.

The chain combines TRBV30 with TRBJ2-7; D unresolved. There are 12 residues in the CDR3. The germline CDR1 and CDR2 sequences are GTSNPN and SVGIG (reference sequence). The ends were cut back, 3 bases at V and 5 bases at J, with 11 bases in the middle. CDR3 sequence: CAWRALGDEQYF. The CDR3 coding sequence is TGTGCCTGGAGGGCGCTGGGCGACGAGCAGTACTTC.